What follows are 9 T cell receptor beta chains derived from one specimen sequenced in a study of blood T cell repertoires in COVID-19. Only in-frame clones appear in the TCRdb table, and some are missing; sequencing was by immunoSEQ multiplex PCR. The data show roughly 150,000 clones, approximately 80% seen once. Material: peripheral blood. These receptors were collected from a man aged 60-69 years with acute or convalescent COVID-19.

V gene TRBV5-1 combines with J gene TRBJ2-1; TRBD2 aligns across 15 bases. The J segment lost 7 bases and the V segment lost 4 bases, leaving 9 bases of the junction unmatched. This CDR3 spans 17 amino acids. Germline CDR1 SGHRS, CDR2 YFSETQ. This chain's CDR3 is CASSLPGTSGGSNEQFF. In DNA, the CDR3 is TGCGCCAGCAGCCTACCCGGGACTAGCGGGGGGTCGAATGAGCAGTTCTTC.

This rearrangement joins TRBV28 to TRBJ1-5; 11 bases are shared with TRBD1. With V trimmed by 10 bases and J by 3 bases, 5 bases remained unmatched. Germline loops: CDR1 MDHEN, CDR2 SYDVKM. The CDR3 has 14 residues. CDR3 sequence reads: CATGGQGDNQPQHF. CDR3 coding DNA: TGTGCCACCGGGGGACAGGGGGACAATCAGCCCCAGCATTTT.

V gene TRBV19 combines with J gene TRBJ1-2; D is perhaps TRBD1 (6 bases). Germline V gives CDR1 LNHDA, CDR2 SQIVND (reference sequence). The length of the CDR3 is 12 residues. Trimming removed 3 bases from V and 8 bases from J, with 10 bases in between. The CDR3 DNA sequence: TGTGCCAGTAGTATCTTAAGGGGGGGCTACACCTTC. Protein sequence: CASSILRGGYTF.

V and J are TRBV18 and TRBJ2-7, with 7 nucleotides matching TRBD2. Trimming at V came to 9 bases and at J to 0 bases, leaving 14 bases not matched to a gene. Germline V CDR1 and CDR2: KGHSH, LQKENI. The CDR3 consists of 16 residues. This CDR3 reads CASFGVAGASSYEQYF. The CDR3 DNA reads TGTGCCAGTTTCGGGGTAGCGGGTGCTAGCTCCTACGAGCAGTACTTC.

The rearrangement uses TRBV3-1 (or the pseudogene TRBV3-2) and TRBJ2-7, with D possibly matching TRBD2 (5 bases). Trimming cost V 3 bases and J 5 bases, with 8 bases left between them. CDR1 and CDR2 (germline): LGHDT, YNNKEL (reference sequence). The CDR3 runs 12 residues. This chain's CDR3 is CASSHSGNEQYF. CDR3 coding DNA: TGTGCCAGCAGCCACTCGGGGAACGAGCAGTACTTC.

V usage is TRBV13 and J usage is TRBJ2-1, with 10 bases matching TRBD2. V gave up 3 bases and J gave up 0 bases; unmatched junction bases: 5. The germline gives CDR1 PRHDT, CDR2 FYEKMQ (reference sequence). The CDR3 length is 17 residues. As DNA, the CDR3 is TGTGCCAGCAGCTTGGTTAGCGGGGGGAGCTCCTACAATGAGCAGTTCTTC. As protein: CASSLVSGGSSYNEQFF.

CDR3 DNA sequence: TGTGCCAGCAGTTTATCAGTAGTGGGCAATCAGCCCCAGCATTTT. This encodes CASSLSVVGNQPQHF. V usage is TRBV27 and J usage is TRBJ1-5; D is undetermined. The length of the CDR3 is 15 residues. V was pared by 0 bases and J by 2 bases, with 8 bases between. The germline V gene encodes CDR1 MNHEY and CDR2 SMNVEV (reference sequence).

The rearrangement uses TRBV7-2 and TRBJ1-2; perhaps TRBD1 as D (5 bases). CDR3 length: 14 amino acids. V was trimmed by 3 bases and J by 1 base, leaving 9 bases between them. CDR1 and CDR2 from the germline V gene are SGHTA and FQGNSA. The CDR3 here is CASSFAGGNYGYTF. The CDR3 DNA is TGTGCCAGCAGCTTTGCGGGGGGTAACTATGGCTACACCTTC.

A few counts support this clone. Within the sample, other DNA sequences also encode this same CDR3. This chain connects TRBV9 to TRBJ1-3, with D possibly being TRBD1 (5 bases). V was pared by 0 bases and J by 4 bases, with 11 bases between. CDR1 is SGDLS, CDR2 YYNGEE, per germline. This CDR3 spans 15 amino acids. CDR3: CASSVDPGSGNTIYF. The CDR3, as DNA: TGTGCCAGCAGCGTAGACCCAGGGTCCGGAAACACCATATATTTT.